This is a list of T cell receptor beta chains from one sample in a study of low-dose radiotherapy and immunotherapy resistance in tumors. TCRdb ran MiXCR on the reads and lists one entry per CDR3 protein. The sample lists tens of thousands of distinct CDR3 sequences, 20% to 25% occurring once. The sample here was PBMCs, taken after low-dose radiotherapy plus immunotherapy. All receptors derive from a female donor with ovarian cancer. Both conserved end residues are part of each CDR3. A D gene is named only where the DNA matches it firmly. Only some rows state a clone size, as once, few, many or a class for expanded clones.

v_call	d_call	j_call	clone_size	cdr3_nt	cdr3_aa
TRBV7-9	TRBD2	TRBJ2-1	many	TGTGCCAGCAGCCGGACTAGCGGGAGCCCTAATGAGCAGTTCTTC	CASSRTSGSPNEQFF
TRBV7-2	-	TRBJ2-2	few	TGTGCCAGCAGCTTAACCTGGGGGTCAACGAACACCGGGGAGCTGTTTTTT	CASSLTWGSTNTGELFF
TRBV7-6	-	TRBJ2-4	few	TGTGCCAGCAGCCCACCCCCGGGTGGAGGTTATAATGAGCAGTACTTC	CASSPPPGGGYNEQYF
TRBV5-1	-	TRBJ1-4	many	TGCGCCAGCAGCCCCTTTACAGCCAAGCTTAATGAAAAACTGTTTTTT	CASSPFTAKLNEKLFF
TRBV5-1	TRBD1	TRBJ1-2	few	TGCGCCAGCAGCTACTCCGGGACAGGGTATAATAGCTACACCTTC	CASSYSGTGYNSYTF
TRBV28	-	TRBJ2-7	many	TGTGCCAGCACCAAAATGGGTTACGAGCAGTACTTC	CASTKMGYEQYF
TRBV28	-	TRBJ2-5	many	TGTGCCAGCAGTTTCTGGGGTCGAGAGACCCAGTACTTC	CASSFWGRETQYF
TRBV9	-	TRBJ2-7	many	TGTGCCAGCAGCCCCCGGACGGGCCCCTACGAGCAGTACTTC	CASSPRTGPYEQYF
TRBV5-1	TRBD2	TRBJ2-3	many	TGCGCCAGCAGCTTGGACGGGGGGGCCGGGTATTTT	CASSLDGGAGYF
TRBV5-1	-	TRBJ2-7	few	TGCGCCAGCAGCTTGGCCGGGACAACAAGCTCCTACGAGCAGTACTTC	CASSLAGTTSSYEQYF
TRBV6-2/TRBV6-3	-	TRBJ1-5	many	TGTGCCAGCTGGGCGGGGATGTTAGAGCCCCAGCATTTT	CASWAGMLEPQHF
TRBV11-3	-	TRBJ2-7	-	TGTGCCAGCAGCCTCTCCGGGGTCTCCTACGAGCAGTACTTC	CASSLSGVSYEQYF
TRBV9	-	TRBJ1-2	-	TGTGCCAGCAATACAGGGAATGGCTACACCTTC	CASNTGNGYTF
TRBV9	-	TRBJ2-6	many	TGTGCCAGCAGCCCGGGCGGTAACGGGGACTCTGGGGCCAACGTCCTGACTTTC	CASSPGGNGDSGANVLTF
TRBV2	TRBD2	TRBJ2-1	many	TGTGCCAGCAGTGGAGGGGCGGGGGGGTACAATGAGCAGTTCTTC	CASSGGAGGYNEQFF